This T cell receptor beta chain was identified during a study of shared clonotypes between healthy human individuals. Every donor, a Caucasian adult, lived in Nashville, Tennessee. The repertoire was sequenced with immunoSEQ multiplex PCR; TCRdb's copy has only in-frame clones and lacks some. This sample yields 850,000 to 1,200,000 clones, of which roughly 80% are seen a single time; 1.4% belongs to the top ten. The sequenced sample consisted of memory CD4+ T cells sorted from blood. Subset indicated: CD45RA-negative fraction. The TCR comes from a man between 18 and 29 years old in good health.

The CDR3 region is CASSEQGATNSPLHF. In DNA form, the CDR3 reads TGTGCCAGCAGTGAACAGGGGGCGACCAATTCACCCCTCCACTTT. The chain uses TRBV6-1 and TRBJ1-6; 8 bases align to TRBD1. The CDR3 runs to 15 residues. Unmatched junction bases numbered 4, after V lost 2 bases and J lost 7 bases. CDR1 MNHNS and CDR2 SASEGT come from the germline V gene.